This TCR beta chain was identified during a study of CD8+ T cells in alopecia areata (dated by TCRdb to 2016 to 2019). Broadly, across the study: To study T cell clonal expansion in alopecia areata, the researchers applied high-throughput TCRbeta sequencing to both the C3H/HeJ mouse model and human patients. In humans, TCRbeta sequencing was performed on scalp tissue and on sorted CD4+ and CD8+ peripheral blood T cells from healthy controls and from patients with patchy or totalis/universalis alopecia areata. Scalp clonality was compared across normal scalp (n=4), patchy alopecia areata scalp (n=8), and alopecia totalis/universalis scalp (n=8). RNA came from the PAXgene miRNA kit for fixed scalp, the miRNeasy kit for PBMCs, and the RNeasy kit for mouse skin. Amplification of TCRbeta CDR3 regions was done by immunoSEQ multiplex PCR using 35 Vbeta forward primers and 13 Jbeta reverse primers.

Lesional scalp punch biopsies and peripheral blood were obtained from alopecia areata patients. PBMCs were isolated by density centrifugation and stained for CD3, CD4 and CD8, after which CD4+ and CD8+ T cells were sorted on a FACSAria. Alopecia areata patients who were not treated were recruited through a multicenter biomarker study. In a handful of patients from the biomarker study, the blood CD8+ T cells went through an additional sort into NKG2D-low and NKG2D-high fractions. This clone was detected a few times. Its antigen remains undetermined. Base qualities are missing; no much larger clone stands one base away. Inclusive of the bounding cysteine and phenylalanine, the CDR3 is 14 residues long. Of the read, only the CDR3 DNA is kept; its 42 bases are in frame from base 1. V lost 6 bases and J lost 0 bases; the stretch between them is 12 bases long. The germline V gene (reference sequence) provides CDR1 MNHEY and CDR2 SMNVEV.

The library was produced with the immunoSEQ multiplex PCR assay. RNA was extracted from all samples and reverse transcribed into cDNA as template for TCR sequencing. First-strand cDNA was synthesized with SuperScript III using a 2:1 mix of oligo-dT and random hexamers. A synthetic immune receptor repertoire was used to gauge amplification bias, and whatever bias remained was removed computationally. Per the original workflow: Raw reads were preprocessed for error removal, and CDR3 was defined according to IMGT conventions as running from the conserved cysteine to phenylalanine. Clonality was computed by normalizing Shannon entropy by log2 of the number of productive unique TCRs and subtracting the result from 1. Scalp TCRbeta sequences were cross-referenced with sorted blood CD4 and CD8 repertoires so that the CD4 or CD8 identity of scalp clones could be inferred. Held by TCRdb, this immuneACCESS table contains in-frame sequences only and omits some clones. Under half of the omission traces to an unresolved V gene where checked; the cause of the rest is unknown. The V and J calls and clone size come from that table; D and trimming were worked out from the DNA. Across this sample there are some 25,000 clones, with roughly 50% seen only once. Roughly a third of the sample goes to the ten largest clones.

Beyond this particular receptor, the publication reports: Compared with normal scalp, lesional scalp had higher clonality and more expanded CD8+ clones, particularly in alopecia totalis/universalis, a pattern that suggests antigenic drive. Shared TCR sequences between patients were less evident than in mice, which may be partly attributable to HLA diversity in the patient population. Scalp TCR repertoire analysis is complicated because resident alphabeta T cells in normal human skin are also sequenced, whereas mouse skin is dominated by gammadelta T cells.

This TCR was sampled from a human donor with alopecia areata. The source material was NKG2D-high CD8+ T cells sorted from blood. The sample's cell subset or site, from its label and the paper: sorted CD8+ NKG2D-high blood T cells. In this chain, TRBV27 is recombined with TRBJ2-7; the D region is possibly TRBD1 or TRBD2, each matching across 5 bases. The sequenced DNA: TGTGCCAGCAGAGAGGTGGGACGCTCCTACGAGCAGTACTTC. Translated, it reads CASREVGRSYEQYF.